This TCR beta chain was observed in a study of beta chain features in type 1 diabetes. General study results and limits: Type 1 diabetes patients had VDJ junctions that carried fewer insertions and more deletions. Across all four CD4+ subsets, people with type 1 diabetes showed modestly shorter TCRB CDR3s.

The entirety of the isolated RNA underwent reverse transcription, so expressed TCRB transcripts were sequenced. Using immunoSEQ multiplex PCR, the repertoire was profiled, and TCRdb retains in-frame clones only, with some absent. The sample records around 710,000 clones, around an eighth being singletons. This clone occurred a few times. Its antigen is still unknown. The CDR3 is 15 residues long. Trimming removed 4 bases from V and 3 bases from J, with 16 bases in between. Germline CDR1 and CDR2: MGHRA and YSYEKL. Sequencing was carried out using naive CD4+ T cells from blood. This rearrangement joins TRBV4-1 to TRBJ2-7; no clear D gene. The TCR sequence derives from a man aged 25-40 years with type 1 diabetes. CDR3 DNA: TGCGCCAGCAGCCTCTTACCATTGCAGGACTACGAGCAGTACTTC. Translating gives CASSLLPLQDYEQYF.